This TCR beta chain was sequenced during a study of cytomegalovirus exposure and HLA in healthy donors. Primers for the PCR totalled 60 Vbeta and 13 Jbeta. Sequencing was performed with immunoSEQ multiplex PCR; in TCRdb, only in-frame clones are kept and a portion is missing. The table shows tens of thousands of clones, with 73% occurring only once. The V segment lost 5 bases and the J segment 7 bases; nucleotides outside the gene matches: 18. This CDR3 is 17 amino acids long. This clone was seen only a few times. Its specificity is not known. Study outcomes and limitations: In the analysis, some V segments, TRBV6-2 and TRBV6-3 included, were excluded as indistinguishable. CMV antigen specificity of a few CMV-associated chains was confirmed in vitro.

At sampling all donors were nominally healthy, likely with unrecorded immune exposures. This rearrangement joins TRBV23-1 to TRBJ2-5; 8 bases map to TRBD1. TRBV23-1 belongs to the ORF category, with a function that is uncertain. The receptor was isolated from a woman in her thirties or forties in good health and CMV-seropositive. The sample was PBMCs. CDR3 bases: TGCGCCAGCAGTTCACACCCCTCGGCAGGGGGCCATCTGACCCAGTACTTC. Amino acids: CASSSHPSAGGHLTQYF.